This T cell receptor (beta chain) was found in a study of cytomegalovirus exposure and HLA in healthy donors. The CDR3 totals 13 residues. Germline assignment: CDR1 SGHRS and CDR2 YFSETQ. V lost 4 bases and J 1 base, leaving 8 bases between the germline ends. A remark on this clone: Its specificity is unknown. This same CDR3 is encoded by further DNA sequences in the sample.

Regarding the study as a whole: Investigators reported 150 to 200 TCR beta chains as tied to cytomegalovirus.

The PCR ran on 60 Vbeta and 13 Jbeta primers. Method: immunoSEQ multiplex PCR; TCRdb's copy keeps in-frame clones and lacks some. The table lists 150,000 to 200,000 clones, about four fifths of them singletons. The sequenced sample was PBMCs. V and J are TRBV5-1 and TRBJ1-2, with D perhaps TRBD1 (5 bases). The TCR sequence derives from a woman between 45 and 65 years old in good health and CMV-seronegative. CDR3: CASSPDSNYGYTF. CDR3 in DNA: TGCGCCAGCAGCCCAGACAGTAACTATGGCTACACCTTC. The variable domain in full, completed from reference TRBV5-1 and TRBJ1-2, reads KAGVTQTPRYLIKTRGQQVTLSCSPISGHRSVSWYQQTPGQGLQFLFEYFSETQRNKGNFPGRFSGRQFSNSRSEMNVSTLELGDSALYLCASSPDSNYGYTFGSGTRLTVV.